What follows is one TCR beta chain and its context. The data stem from a study of blood T cell repertoires in COVID-19. Study-level information: Donors of Cohort 3 who recovered were those that had two negative PCRs, clearance, or symptom resolution. PBMCs, B-cell-depleted T cells, or T cells provided the cDNA or gDNA that made up the material.

Original data processing: Estimation of nucleated cell counts was performed using reference gene primer amplification. Using immunoSEQ multiplex PCR, the repertoire was profiled, and TCRdb retains in-frame clones only, with some absent. V and J calls plus clone size are reproduced from that table; the DNA served to infer D and trimming. The sample records about 170,000 clones, 79% being singletons. CDR1 and CDR2 from the germline V gene are SGHRS and YFSETQ. The CDR3 consists of 16 residues. Trimming cost V 0 bases and J 0 bases, with 13 bases left between them. Those who participated ranged in age from roughly 18 to 100 years and resided in approximately 23 US areas.

Sequenced input: PBMCs or T cells enriched from blood (not recorded which). The V gene is TRBV5-1, the J gene TRBJ2-7, with D possibly being TRBD1 (6 bases). The TCR originated in a woman in her sixties or seventies in a cohort exposed to, infected with or recovered from COVID-19 (not recorded which). The CDR3 sequence: CASSLGAGTYSYEQYF. The CDR3 coding sequence is TGCGCCAGCAGCTTGGGAGCCGGGACATACTCCTACGAGCAGTACTTC.